This T cell receptor (beta chain) came from a study of CD8+ T cells in alopecia areata. Across the whole study: Scoring of treated patients' severity used the percentage of affected scalp area. Study-wide points: Expanded CD8+ clones among the top 100, as well as scalp clonality, were significantly decreased by tofacitinib. Especially in alopecia totalis/universalis, lesional scalp showed greater clonality than normal scalp did.

Isolated RNA was reverse transcribed into cDNA used as the sequencing template. TCRdb's copy holds only in-frame clones and misses some; the assay was immunoSEQ multiplex PCR. The sample lists 150,000 to 200,000 clones; roughly 60% were seen once. As to treatment: oral pan-JAK inhibitor, 5-10 mg twice daily. With regard to this clone: Its antigen is unidentified.

Trimming cost V 0 bases and J 10 bases, with 21 bases left between them. There are 15 residues in the CDR3. Germline values: CDR1 GTSNPN, CDR2 SVGIG (reference sequence). The V and J genes are TRBV30 and TRBJ1-2; D gene ambiguous. Here the sequenced sample was CD4+ T cells sorted from blood, taken around week 49, from a patient treated with tofacitinib. The receptor's source is a human donor with alopecia areata. The CDR3 DNA is TGTGCCTGGAGTGTAAACGGTCCCTCCTATAAGGTCTACACCTTC. Amino acid sequence: CAWSVNGPSYKVYTF.